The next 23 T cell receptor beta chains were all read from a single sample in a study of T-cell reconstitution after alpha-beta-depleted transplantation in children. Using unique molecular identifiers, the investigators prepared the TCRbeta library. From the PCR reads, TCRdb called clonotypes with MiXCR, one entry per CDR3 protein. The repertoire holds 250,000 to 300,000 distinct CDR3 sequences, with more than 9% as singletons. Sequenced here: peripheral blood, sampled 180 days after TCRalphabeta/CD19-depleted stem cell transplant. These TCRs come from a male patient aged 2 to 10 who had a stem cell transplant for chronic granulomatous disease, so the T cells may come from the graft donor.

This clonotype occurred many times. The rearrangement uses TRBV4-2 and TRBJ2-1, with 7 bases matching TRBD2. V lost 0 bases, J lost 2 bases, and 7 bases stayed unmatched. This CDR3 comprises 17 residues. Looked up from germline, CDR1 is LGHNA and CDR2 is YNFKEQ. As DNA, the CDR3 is TGTGCCAGCAGCCAAGATAAAACTAGCGAGACCTACAATGAGCAGTTCTTC. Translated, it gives CASSQDKTSETYNEQFF.

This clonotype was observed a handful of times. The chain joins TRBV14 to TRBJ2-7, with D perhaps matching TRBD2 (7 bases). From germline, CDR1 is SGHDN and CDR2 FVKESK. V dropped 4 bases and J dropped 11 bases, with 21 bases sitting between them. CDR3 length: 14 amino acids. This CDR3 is CASSPVAGASVKYF. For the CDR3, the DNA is TGTGCCAGCAGCCCCGTGGCGGGGGCTAGCGTAAAGTACTTC. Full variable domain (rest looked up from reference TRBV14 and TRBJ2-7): EAGVTQFPSHSVIEKGQTVTLRCDPISGHDNLYWYRRVMGKEIKFLLHFVKESKQDESGMPNNRFLAERTGGTYSTLKVQPAELEDSGVYFCASSPVAGASVKYFGPGTRLTVT.

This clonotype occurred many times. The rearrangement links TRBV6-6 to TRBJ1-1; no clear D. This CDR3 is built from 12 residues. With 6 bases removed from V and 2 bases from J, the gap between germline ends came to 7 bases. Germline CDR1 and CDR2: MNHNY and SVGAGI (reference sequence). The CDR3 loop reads CASSHLNTEAFF. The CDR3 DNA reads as TGTGCCAGCAGCCACCTCAACACTGAAGCTTTCTTT.

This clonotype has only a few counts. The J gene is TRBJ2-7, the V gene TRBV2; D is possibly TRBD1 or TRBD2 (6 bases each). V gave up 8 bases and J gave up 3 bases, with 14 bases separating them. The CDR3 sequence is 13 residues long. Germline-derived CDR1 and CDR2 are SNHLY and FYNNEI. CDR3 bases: TGTGCCAGCGAGGCAGGGGAGGTCTACGAGCAGTACTTC. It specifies CASEAGEVYEQYF.

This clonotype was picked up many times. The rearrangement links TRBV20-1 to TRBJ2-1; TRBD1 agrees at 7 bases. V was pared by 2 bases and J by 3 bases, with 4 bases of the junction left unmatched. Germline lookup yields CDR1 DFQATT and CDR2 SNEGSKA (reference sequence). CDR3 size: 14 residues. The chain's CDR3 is CSARNRGIYNEQFF. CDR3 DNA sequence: TGCAGTGCTAGAAACAGGGGCATCTACAATGAGCAGTTCTTC.

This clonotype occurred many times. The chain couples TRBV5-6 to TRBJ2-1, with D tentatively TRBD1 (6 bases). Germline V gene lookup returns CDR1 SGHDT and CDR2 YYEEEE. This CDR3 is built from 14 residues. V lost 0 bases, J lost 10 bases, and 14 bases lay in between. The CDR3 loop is CASSLAAGVIEQFF. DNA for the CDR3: TGTGCCAGCAGCTTGGCAGCAGGGGTCATCGAGCAGTTCTTC.

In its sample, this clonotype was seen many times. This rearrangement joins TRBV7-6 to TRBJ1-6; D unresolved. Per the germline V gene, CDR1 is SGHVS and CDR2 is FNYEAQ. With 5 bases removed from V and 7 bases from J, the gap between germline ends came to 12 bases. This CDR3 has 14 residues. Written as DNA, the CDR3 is TGTGCCAGCAGCCAAGGCTCAGTCAATTCACCCCTCCACTTT. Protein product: CASSQGSVNSPLHF.

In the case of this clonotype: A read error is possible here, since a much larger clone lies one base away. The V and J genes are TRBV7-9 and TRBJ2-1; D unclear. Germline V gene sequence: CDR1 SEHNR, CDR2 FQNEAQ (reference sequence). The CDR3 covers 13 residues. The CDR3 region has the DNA TGTGCCAGCAGCTTATTTTTGAATAATGGGCAGTTCTTC. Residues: CASSLFLNNGQFF.

This CDR3 is CASSPLGGLLSYGYTF. The CDR3 DNA reads TGTGCCAGCTCACCACTGGGAGGGCTATTAAGCTATGGCTACACCTTC. The gene calls are TRBV18 and TRBJ1-2; D is undetermined. The ends were cut back, 1 base at V and 4 bases at J, with 16 bases in the middle. The CDR3 totals 16 residues. CDR1 KGHSH and CDR2 LQKENI come from the germline V gene.

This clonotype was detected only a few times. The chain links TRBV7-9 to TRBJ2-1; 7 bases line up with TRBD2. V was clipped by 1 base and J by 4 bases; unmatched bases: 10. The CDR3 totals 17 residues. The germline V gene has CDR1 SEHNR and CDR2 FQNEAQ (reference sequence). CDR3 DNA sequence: TGTGCCAGCAGCTTAGGACTGATGCGGGAGCTGTACAATGAGCAGTTCTTC. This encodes CASSLGLMRELYNEQFF.

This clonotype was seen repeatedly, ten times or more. CDR3 protein: CASSKLGTGANTGELFF. The CDR3 region has the DNA TGTGCCAGCAGTAAGTTAGGCACAGGGGCGAACACCGGGGAGCTGTTTTTT. This chain joins TRBV6-4 and TRBJ2-2, with TRBD1 matching over 7 bases. The V segment lost 5 bases and the J segment 0 bases; nucleotides outside the gene matches: 9. This CDR3 spans 17 amino acids. Germline CDR1 and CDR2: MRHNA and SNTAGT.

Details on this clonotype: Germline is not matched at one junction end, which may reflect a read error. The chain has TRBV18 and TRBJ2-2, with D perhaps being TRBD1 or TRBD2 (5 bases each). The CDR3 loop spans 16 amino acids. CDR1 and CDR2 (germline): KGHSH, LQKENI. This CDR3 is CASSPLAGHGTGVLFF. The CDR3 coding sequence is TGTGCCAGCTCACCACTTGCAGGGCACGGCACCGGGGTGCTGTTTTTT.

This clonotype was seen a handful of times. This CDR3 is CSVELYGETQYF. In DNA, the CDR3 is TGCAGCGTTGAGCTCTACGGTGAGACCCAGTACTTC. The V and J genes are TRBV29-1 and TRBJ2-5; D gene uncertain. The CDR3 has 12 amino acids. Looked up from germline, CDR1 is SQVTM and CDR2 is ANQGSEA. Trimming took off 3 bases at V and 5 bases at J, with 10 bases between the two ends.

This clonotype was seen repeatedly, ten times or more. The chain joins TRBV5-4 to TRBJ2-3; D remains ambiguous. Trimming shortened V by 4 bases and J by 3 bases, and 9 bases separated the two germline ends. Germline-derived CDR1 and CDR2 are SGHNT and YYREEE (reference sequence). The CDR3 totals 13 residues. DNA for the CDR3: TGTGCCAGCAGCCTGATTAAAACAGATACGCAGTATTTT. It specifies CASSLIKTDTQYF. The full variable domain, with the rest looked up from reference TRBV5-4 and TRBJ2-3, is ETGVTQSPTHLIKTRGQQVTLRCSSQSGHNTVSWYQQALGQGPQFIFQYYREEENGRGNFPPRFSGLQFPNYSSELNVNALELDDSALYLCASSLIKTDTQYFGPGTRLTVL.

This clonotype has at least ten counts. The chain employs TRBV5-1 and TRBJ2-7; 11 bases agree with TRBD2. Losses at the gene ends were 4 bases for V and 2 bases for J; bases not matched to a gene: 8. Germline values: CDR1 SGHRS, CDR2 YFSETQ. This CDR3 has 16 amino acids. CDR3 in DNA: TGCGCCAGCAGCAGCACCGGGACTAGCGGAGCCTACGAGCAGTACTTC. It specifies CASSSTGTSGAYEQYF.

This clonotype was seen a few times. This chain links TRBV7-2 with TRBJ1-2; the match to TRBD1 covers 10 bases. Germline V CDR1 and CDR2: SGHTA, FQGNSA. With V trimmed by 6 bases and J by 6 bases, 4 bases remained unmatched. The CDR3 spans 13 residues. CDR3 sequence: CASRVTGGNGYTF. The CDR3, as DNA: TGTGCCAGCAGGGTGACAGGGGGCAATGGCTACACCTTC.

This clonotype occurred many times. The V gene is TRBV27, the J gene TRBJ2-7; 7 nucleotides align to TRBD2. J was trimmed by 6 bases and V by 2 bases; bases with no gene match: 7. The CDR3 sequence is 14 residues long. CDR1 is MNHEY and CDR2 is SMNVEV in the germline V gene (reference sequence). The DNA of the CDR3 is TGTGCCAGCAGTTTAGGGAGGGTGGGTAGCGAGCAGTACTTC. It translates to CASSLGRVGSEQYF.

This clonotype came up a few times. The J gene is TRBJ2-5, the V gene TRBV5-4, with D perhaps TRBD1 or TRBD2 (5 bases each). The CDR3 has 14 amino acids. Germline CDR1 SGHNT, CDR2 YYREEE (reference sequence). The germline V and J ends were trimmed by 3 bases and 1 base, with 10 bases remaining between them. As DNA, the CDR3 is TGTGCCAGCAGCTCCCAGGGAGTCCAAGAGACCCAGTACTTC. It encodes CASSSQGVQETQYF.

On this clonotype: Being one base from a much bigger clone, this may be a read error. CDR3 loop: CASSFSRSSYEPYF. CDR3 sequence (DNA): TGTGCCAGCAGCTTTTCCAGGAGCTCCTACGAGCCGTACTTC. V usage is TRBV7-9 and J usage is TRBJ2-7; no clear D. The germline gives CDR1 SEHNR, CDR2 FQNEAQ (reference sequence). This CDR3 region has 14 residues.

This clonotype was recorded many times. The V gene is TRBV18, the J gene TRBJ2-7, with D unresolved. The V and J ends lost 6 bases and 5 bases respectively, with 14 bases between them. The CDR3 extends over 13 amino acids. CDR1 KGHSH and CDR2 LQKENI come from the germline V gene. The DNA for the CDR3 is TGTGCCAGCTCCCATCCTACCGCGGACGAGCAGTACTTC. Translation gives CASSHPTADEQYF. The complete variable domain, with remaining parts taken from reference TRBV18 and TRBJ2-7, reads NAGVMQNPRHLVRRRGQEARLRCSPMKGHSHVYWYRQLPEEGLKFMVYLQKENIIDESGMPKERFSAEFPKEGPSILRIQQVVRGDSAAYFCASSHPTADEQYFGPGTRLTVT.

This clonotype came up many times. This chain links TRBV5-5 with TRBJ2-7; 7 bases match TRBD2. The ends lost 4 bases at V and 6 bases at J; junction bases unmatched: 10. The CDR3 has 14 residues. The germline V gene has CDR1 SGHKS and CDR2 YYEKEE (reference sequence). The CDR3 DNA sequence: TGTGCCAGCAGCCAAGCGGGGCCTAAAGGCGAGCAGTACTTC. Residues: CASSQAGPKGEQYF.

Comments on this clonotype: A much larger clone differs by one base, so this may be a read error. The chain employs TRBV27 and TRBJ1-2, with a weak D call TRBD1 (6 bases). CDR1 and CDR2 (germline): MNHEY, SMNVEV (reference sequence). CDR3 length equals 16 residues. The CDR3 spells CTSSPGQGLTNYGYTF. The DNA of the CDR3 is TGTACCAGCAGCCCCGGGCAGGGGCTTACGAACTATGGCTACACCTTC.

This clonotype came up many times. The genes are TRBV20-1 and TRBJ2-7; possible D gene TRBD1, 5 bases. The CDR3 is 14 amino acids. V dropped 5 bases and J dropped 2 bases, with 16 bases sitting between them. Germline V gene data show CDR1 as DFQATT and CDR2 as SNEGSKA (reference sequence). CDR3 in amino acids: CSAFPPGKTYEQYF. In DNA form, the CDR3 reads TGCAGTGCTTTCCCCCCAGGGAAGACCTACGAGCAGTACTTC.